The table lists the clone carrying this T cell receptor (beta chain) with a few counts. Its specificity is unknown. The data derive from a study of metastatic and nonmetastatic thyroid tumors. Overall study: The study looked at repertoires side by side in blood and in tumor or nodule tissue from malignant and benign thyroid patients.

Study conclusions and caveats: Benign nodules were reported to have significantly lower TCR beta diversity than malignant thyroid tumors, in blood and tumor.

Patients underwent thyroid surgery, and none had received any treatment before it. In the original processing: In papillary thyroid cancer, a distant-metastasis classifier was built using CDR3 differences across clinicopathological groups. TCRdb re-analyzed the PCR reads through MiXCR. It is TCRdb's table, rather than the study itself, that gives the V and J calls and clone size. This sample has under 9,000 clones, with around 40% found just once. In germline, CDR1 is MNHNS, CDR2 SASEGT. This CDR3 comprises 13 residues. Deletions cut 6 bases from V and 5 bases from J, with 13 bases between. V usage is TRBV6-1 and J usage is TRBJ1-2, with a weak D call TRBD1 (6 bases). The TCR comes from a male donor with papillary thyroid cancer or a benign thyroid nodule (not recorded which). Some clones in this sample may be carry-over from other donors' samples. Input material: tumor tissue. In DNA form, the CDR3 reads TGTGCCAGCAGAACCGGGACACCGTATGGCTACACCTTC. Its translation is CASRTGTPYGYTF.